Listed here are 32 T cell receptor beta chains from one sample, sequenced in a study of T cells in Graves' hyperthyroidism and ophthalmopathy. From RNA transcripts, TCR beta CDR3 regions were amplified. During a first-round RT-PCR of the TCR CDR3, the HTBI primer set was used. TCRdb re-called the multiplex PCR reads with MiXCR, one entry per CDR3 protein. The sample holds around 300,000 distinct CDR3 sequences, roughly 20% seen once. The specimen was blood. All receptors derive from a man aged 50 or older with Graves' ophthalmopathy.

The chain joins TRBV7-2 to TRBJ1-2; D is undetermined. V lost 5 bases to trimming and J lost 8 bases, with 15 bases between them. The CDR3 runs to 13 residues. Looked up from germline, CDR1 is SGHTA and CDR2 is FQGNSA. The CDR3 sequence is CASSPRLTGGYTF. The CDR3 DNA reads TGTGCCAGCAGCCCTAGACTGACGGGGGGCTACACCTTC.

V usage is TRBV7-2 and J usage is TRBJ2-5, with D maybe TRBD2 (5 bases). Germline V gene sequence: CDR1 SGHTA, CDR2 FQGNSA. This CDR3 region has 12 residues. V was pared by 6 bases and J by 6 bases, with 11 bases between. CDR3 nucleotide sequence: TGTGCCAGCAGTTTACTCGGGAAGACCCAGTACTTC. Translating gives CASSLLGKTQYF.

In this sample, this clonotype turned up many times. This chain joins TRBV7-2 and TRBJ1-1; 9 bases match TRBD1. The V and J ends lost 3 bases and 3 bases, in that order; junction bases with no gene match: 5. The CDR3 extends over 15 amino acids. Germline CDR1 is SGHTA and CDR2 is FQGNSA. CDR3 in amino acids: CASSFGGTGYTEAFF. In nucleotides, the CDR3 is TGTGCCAGCAGCTTTGGCGGGACAGGGTACACTGAAGCTTTCTTT.

This clonotype showed up just once. A single base separates this from a much larger clone, so it may be a read error. The chain couples TRBV20-1 to TRBJ2-5; TRBD2 is a possible D gene (6 bases). Germline CDR1 is DFQATT and CDR2 is SNEGSKA (reference sequence). V dropped 5 bases and J dropped 5 bases, with 27 bases sitting between them. The CDR3 spans 17 residues. CDR3 protein: CSAAGAGSNSFEETQYF. Here the CDR3 DNA reads TGCAGTGCTGCCGGGGCGGGGAGCAACTCTTTCGAGGAGACCCAGTACTTC.

In this sample, this clonotype turned up a few times. V and J are TRBV28 and TRBJ2-2, with D unresolved. Trimming stripped 2 bases from V and 2 bases from J, with 9 bases between. CDR1 MDHEN and CDR2 SYDVKM come from the germline V gene. The length of the CDR3 is 15 residues. This CDR3 is CASSLAPTNTGELFF. CDR3 bases: TGTGCCAGCAGTTTAGCGCCAACAAACACCGGGGAGCTGTTTTTT.

In its sample, this clonotype was seen many times. The J gene is TRBJ2-5, the V gene TRBV30; D unclear. This CDR3 has 12 amino acids. Germline assignment: CDR1 GTSNPN and CDR2 SVGIG (reference sequence). V was trimmed by 5 bases and J by 5 bases, leaving 12 bases between them. CDR3 protein: CAWQRVSETQYF. The CDR3 nucleotides are TGTGCCTGGCAACGGGTGTCGGAGACCCAGTACTTC.

The V gene is TRBV6-5, the J gene TRBJ1-4; D gene unclear. CDR1 is MNHEY and CDR2 is SVGAGI in the germline V gene. Trimming cost V 7 bases and J 7 bases, with 13 bases left between them. There are 13 residues in the CDR3. The CDR3 DNA sequence: TGTGCCAGCATTACGGGCGGACGTGAAAAACTGTTTTTT. It codes for CASITGGREKLFF.

This clonotype was detected only a few times. V and J are TRBV29-1 and TRBJ2-7, with 10 bases aligning to TRBD1. Germline V lookup: CDR1 SQVTM, CDR2 ANQGSEA. CDR3 length equals 16 residues. The trim removed 1 base at V and 5 bases at J, leaving 11 bases unmatched. CDR3 nucleotides: TGCAGCGTTGAAGTTCCTACCGGGACAGGGGCTGACGAGCAGTACTTC. Residues: CSVEVPTGTGADEQYF.

This clonotype was observed many times. V is TRBV9 and J is TRBJ2-5; a possible D gene is TRBD2 (6 bases). This CDR3 is built from 13 residues. Germline V gene data show CDR1 as SGDLS and CDR2 as YYNGEE. Trimming left V 6 bases short and J 1 base short, with 10 bases between. DNA of the CDR3: TGTGCCAGCAATCAAGCGGGCCAAGAGACCCAGTACTTC. Translating gives CASNQAGQETQYF.

Concerning this clonotype itself: The conserved closing phenylalanine or tryptophan is absent in this CDR3, likely reflecting a read error. The rearrangement joins TRBV11-2 to TRBJ2-3; D perhaps matches TRBD2 (6 bases). Germline CDR1 reads SGHAT; CDR2 reads FQNNGV. Deletions cut 0 bases from V and 2 bases from J, with 15 bases between. CDR3 length equals 17 residues. The CDR3 protein is CASSLDHGRGYTDTQYL. The CDR3 nucleotides read TGTGCCAGCAGCTTAGACCACGGGAGAGGTTACACAGATACGCAGTATCTT.

This clonotype appeared many times. The chain employs TRBV7-2 and TRBJ2-3; TRBD2 matches at 9 bases. CDR1 and CDR2 from the germline V gene are SGHTA and FQGNSA. Unmatched junction bases numbered 8, after V lost 1 base and J lost 3 bases. This CDR3 has 17 amino acids. The CDR3 is CASSLERAGGGTDTQYF. CDR3 nucleotides: TGTGCCAGCAGCTTAGAAAGAGCGGGAGGTGGGACAGATACGCAGTATTTT.

CDR3 sequence: CASSQETSGSSYEQYF. CDR3 sequence (DNA): TGTGCCAGCAGCCAGGAAACTAGCGGGAGCTCCTACGAGCAGTACTTC. This sequence joins TRBV4-2 and TRBJ2-7, with TRBD2 matching 11 bases. Germline CDR1 reads LGHNA; CDR2 reads YNFKEQ. The CDR3 length is 16 residues. Trimming removed 3 bases from V and 0 bases from J; junction bases left unmatched: 4.

This clonotype was seen many times. The chain has TRBV7-3 and TRBJ1-5, with no clear D. The V gene lost 2 bases and the J gene lost 1 base, with 9 bases spanning the gap. The germline gives CDR1 SGHTA, CDR2 FQGTGA. This CDR3 has 15 amino acids. The CDR3 nucleotides are TGTGCCAGCAGCTTAGGGGTGGGAAGCAATCAGCCCCAGCATTTT. Amino acids: CASSLGVGSNQPQHF.

This clonotype was found many times. This chain uses TRBV20-1 with TRBJ2-3; TRBD1 matches at 10 bases. The ends lost 3 bases at V and 4 bases at J; junction bases unmatched: 7. The germline V gene encodes CDR1 DFQATT and CDR2 SNEGSKA (reference sequence). The CDR3 totals 15 residues. CDR3 loop: CSASSGTGASDTQYF. The CDR3 DNA follows: TGCAGTGCTAGTTCCGGGACAGGGGCGTCAGATACGCAGTATTTT.

This clonotype was counted only a few times. J is TRBJ2-7 and V is TRBV3-1; 9 nucleotides align to TRBD1. V shed 4 bases and J 5 bases; nucleotides not matched to a gene: 6. The CDR3 spans 14 residues. Germline-derived CDR1 and CDR2 are LGHDT and YNNKEL (reference sequence). The CDR3 protein is CASSRPGQGDEQYF. DNA for the CDR3: TGTGCCAGCAGCCGACCGGGACAGGGAGACGAGCAGTACTTC.

This chain connects TRBV7-9 to TRBJ2-1, with no clear D. V was cut by 5 bases and J by 0 bases, with 14 bases left in between. Germline values: CDR1 SEHNR, CDR2 FQNEAQ (reference sequence). The CDR3 totals 16 residues. In nucleotides, the CDR3 is TGTGCCAGCAGCCTACGAAGGATGAGCTCCTACAATGAGCAGTTCTTC. It yields the protein CASSLRRMSSYNEQFF. The full variable domain, completed using reference TRBV7-9 and TRBJ2-1, is DTGVSQNPRHKITKRGQNVTFRCDPISEHNRLYWYRQTLGQGPEFLTYFQNEAQLEKSRLLSDRFSAERPKGSFSTLEIQRTEQGDSAMYLCASSLRRMSSYNEQFFGPGTRLTVL.

In this sample, this clonotype turned up a few times. V usage is TRBV5-1 and J usage is TRBJ2-7; 7 positions agree with TRBD2. Germline CDR1 and CDR2: SGHRS and YFSETQ. Trimming took 2 bases from V and 5 from J; bases not matched to a gene: 7. The CDR3 extends over 14 amino acids. The CDR3 sequence is CASSFTGGGNEQYF. CDR3 coding DNA: TGCGCCAGCAGCTTTACTGGGGGGGGGAACGAGCAGTACTTC.

There are many counts of this clonotype. The germline gene is not matched at one end of the junction; a read error may be the cause. The chain employs TRBV3-1 and TRBJ2-5; possible D gene TRBD1, 5 bases. This CDR3 spans 14 amino acids. The germline V gene has CDR1 LGHDT and CDR2 YNNKEL (reference sequence). Written as DNA, the CDR3 is TGTGCCAGCAGAAAGGGGCCAGACCAAAAGACCCAGTACTTC. Protein sequence: CASRKGPDQKTQYF.

The gene calls are TRBV5-4 and TRBJ1-1, with TRBD1 matching 9 bases. This CDR3 is built from 13 residues. With V trimmed by 0 bases and J by 7 bases, 1 base remained unmatched. In germline, CDR1 is SGHNT, CDR2 YYREEE (reference sequence). The chain's CDR3 is CASSLATGGEAFF. CDR3 DNA sequence: TGTGCCAGCAGCTTGGCGACAGGGGGTGAAGCTTTCTTT.

The chain links TRBV28 to TRBJ1-2; a possible D gene is TRBD1 (6 bases). In germline, CDR1 is MDHEN, CDR2 SYDVKM. Trimming stripped 4 bases from V and 2 bases from J, with 14 bases between. This CDR3 region has 15 residues. The CDR3 region is CASSSQGLINYGYTF. The CDR3 bases are TGTGCCAGCAGTTCCCAGGGGTTAATCAACTATGGCTACACCTTC.

This clonotype was picked up many times. V and J are TRBV20-1 and TRBJ2-1; D not certain. Deletions cut 1 base from V and 6 bases from J, with 4 bases between. Per germline, CDR1 DFQATT and CDR2 SNEGSKA (reference sequence). This CDR3 is 11 amino acids long. This CDR3 reads CSARVTNEQFF. The CDR3 DNA sequence: TGCAGTGCTAGAGTTACCAATGAGCAGTTCTTC.

In this sample, this clonotype turned up many times. CDR3 sequence (DNA): TGCGCCAGCAGCTTGGGAGGACTAGCTATCACCGGGGAGCTGTTTTTT. Amino acid sequence: CASSLGGLAITGELFF. The chain joins TRBV5-1 to TRBJ2-2; 8 positions match TRBD2. With V trimmed by 0 bases and J by 4 bases, 5 bases remained unmatched. This CDR3 region has 16 residues. Per the germline V gene, CDR1 is SGHRS and CDR2 is YFSETQ.

Many counts were recorded for this clonotype. This chain joins TRBV18 and TRBJ2-7; TRBD1 agrees at 7 bases. V was pared by 6 bases and J by 3 bases, with 2 bases of the junction left unmatched. CDR1 and CDR2 (germline): KGHSH, LQKENI. CDR3 length: 12 amino acids. Here the CDR3 reads CASSTGIYEQYF. CDR3 bases: TGTGCCAGCTCGACAGGGATCTACGAGCAGTACTTC.

This clonotype was counted many times. The rearrangement joins TRBV2 to TRBJ2-1, with 9 bases matching TRBD1. CDR3 length: 18 amino acids. V lost 5 bases to trimming and J lost 7 bases; unmatched junction nucleotides: 18. The germline V gene has CDR1 SNHLY and CDR2 FYNNEI. The CDR3 DNA is TGTGCCAGCAGTCCCCGGGCGACCGGGACAGGGCGAAAGAATGAGCAGTTCTTC. This sequence encodes CASSPRATGTGRKNEQFF.

The chain joins TRBV13 to TRBJ2-7; D is unclear. This CDR3 spans 13 amino acids. Germline lookup yields CDR1 PRHDT and CDR2 FYEKMQ (reference sequence). The V end lost 1 base, the J end lost 5 bases, and 9 bases lay between the germline ends. CDR3 nucleotide sequence: TGTGCCAGCAGCTTAGAGATTGGCGACGAGCAGTACTTC. Its translation is CASSLEIGDEQYF.

This clonotype showed up many times. The chain combines TRBV28 with TRBJ1-2; D is ambiguous. Trimming took off 2 bases at V and 2 bases at J, with 6 bases between the two ends. The CDR3 has 13 amino acids. CDR1 and CDR2 (germline): MDHEN, SYDVKM. This CDR3 reads CASSLGTNYGYTF. CDR3 sequence (DNA): TGTGCCAGCAGTTTAGGTACAAACTATGGCTACACCTTC.

V gene TRBV7-8 combines with J gene TRBJ2-7; D gene unclear. Trimming pared 5 bases from V and 7 bases from J, leaving 18 bases between. The CDR3 contains 14 residues. Germline V CDR1 and CDR2: SGHVS, FQNEAQ. DNA of the CDR3: TGTGCCAGCAGCCCGGCCATTGGGGTCTTAGAGCAGTACTTC. Residues: CASSPAIGVLEQYF.

The rearrangement joins TRBV5-1 to TRBJ2-1; D may correspond to TRBD1 or TRBD2 (5 bases each). V was pared by 6 bases and J by 5 bases, with 18 bases between. CDR3 length equals 15 residues. In germline, CDR1 is SGHRS, CDR2 YFSETQ. The CDR3 region is CASKREAGTHNEQFF. CDR3 nucleotide sequence: TGCGCCAGCAAGAGGGAAGCCGGGACCCACAATGAGCAGTTCTTC.

This clonotype was observed many times. V usage is TRBV27 and J usage is TRBJ1-1; 10 bases line up with TRBD1. V shed 1 base, J shed 4 bases, and the junction held 3 bases outside the gene matches. Per the germline V gene, CDR1 is MNHEY and CDR2 is SMNVEV (reference sequence). This CDR3 contains 15 residues. CDR3 in DNA: TGTGCCAGCAGTTTATTCGGGACAGGGGTCACTGAAGCTTTCTTT. Its protein is CASSLFGTGVTEAFF.

The sample holds many counts of this clonotype. This sequence joins TRBV7-3 and TRBJ2-5; D is perhaps TRBD2 (6 bases). V shed 5 bases and J shed 4 bases, with 8 bases lying between them. There are 12 residues in the CDR3. The germline gives CDR1 SGHTA, CDR2 FQGTGA. The CDR3 nucleotides read TGTGCCAGCAGCCAGGGAGGAGAGACCCAGTACTTC. Amino acid sequence: CASSQGGETQYF.

This clonotype occurred many times. The rearrangement uses TRBV9 and TRBJ2-5; the match to TRBD2 covers 9 bases. This CDR3 has 16 residues. The V gene end was trimmed by 3 bases and the J gene end by 4 bases; junction bases not matched to a gene: 10. CDR1 is SGDLS and CDR2 is YYNGEE in the germline V gene. The CDR3 here is CASSAMMGLAGETQYF. As DNA, the CDR3 is TGTGCCAGCAGCGCCATGATGGGACTAGCCGGAGAGACCCAGTACTTC. Complete variable domain (other parts from reference TRBV9 and TRBJ2-5): DSGVTQTPKHLITATGQRVTLRCSPRSGDLSVYWYQQSLDQGLQFLIQYYNGEERAKGNILERFSAQQFPDLHSELNLSSLELGDSALYFCASSAMMGLAGETQYFGPGTRLLVL.

This clonotype has at least ten counts. This chain links TRBV12-3 or TRBV12-4 with TRBJ2-1, with D perhaps matching TRBD2 (6 bases). The CDR3 consists of 16 residues. V was cut by 3 bases and J by 6 bases, with 18 bases left in between. The CDR3 nucleotides read TGTGCCAGCAGTTTCGGCATGGGCGCGCGGGGCAATGAGCAGTTCTTC. Amino acid sequence: CASSFGMGARGNEQFF.